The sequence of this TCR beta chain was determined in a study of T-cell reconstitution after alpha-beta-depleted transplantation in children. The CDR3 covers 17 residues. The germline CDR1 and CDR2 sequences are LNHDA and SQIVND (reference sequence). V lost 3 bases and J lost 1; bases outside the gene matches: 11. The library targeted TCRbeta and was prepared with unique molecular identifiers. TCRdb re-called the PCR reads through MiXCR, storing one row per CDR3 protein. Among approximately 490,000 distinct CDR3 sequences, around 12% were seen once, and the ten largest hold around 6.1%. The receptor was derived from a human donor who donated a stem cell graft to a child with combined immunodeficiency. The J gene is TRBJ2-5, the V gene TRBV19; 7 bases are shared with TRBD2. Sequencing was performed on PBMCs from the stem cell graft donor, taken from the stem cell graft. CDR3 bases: TGTGCCAGTAGTATGGGAGGGGCCGTACTCCTCCAAGAGACCCAGTACTTC. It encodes CASSMGGAVLLQETQYF. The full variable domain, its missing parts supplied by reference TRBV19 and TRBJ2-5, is DGGITQSPKYLFRKEGQNVTLSCEQNLNHDAMYWYRQDPGQGLRLIYYSQIVNDFQKGDIAEGYSVSREKKESFPLTVTSAQKNPTAFYLCASSMGGAVLLQETQYFGPGTRLLVL.